This TCR beta chain stems from a study of CD8+CD57+ T cells in acquired aplastic anemia (dated by TCRdb to between 2017 and 2018). In terms of the full investigation: A mean of around 3.3 ug of DNA, ranging from roughly 0.18 to 30 ug, was extracted from sorted CD4+ and CD8+ cells. An average of roughly 10 million reads for CD4+ cells and approximately 11 million reads for CD8+ cells was obtained from healthy donor samples. The paper as a whole reports these results and caveats: Patients and healthy controls showed no significant difference in CD8+ Simpson's diversity (P=0.060). About 29 CD8+ CDR3 sequences were found to be shared between patients and controls, but these sequences appeared to be highly expressed in patients and within the immunodominant clones of the patients.

About this clonotype: The antigen this receptor binds is unknown. No base quality values were provided; no much bigger clone lies one nucleotide off.

Profiling of TCR beta VDJ combinations and CDR3 sequences used genomic DNA as the template. An Illumina HiSeq 2000 was the platform used for TCR repertoire sequencing. Turning to the authors' computational methods: Repertoires were assessed using TRBV/TRBJ rearrangement plots, CDR3 size and DJ length profiles, and Simpson's diversity index. The most abundant DNA sequence in the deep sequencing data was taken as the immunodominant clone. CDR3 amino acid sequences were checked for sharing across subjects and were also compared against the VDJdb database and published repertoires. TCRdb ran its own pipeline on the public reads, namely fastp trimming at Q25 and MiXCR clone calling, and kept in-frame beta chains. All rows with the same CDR3 protein become a single entry with the most common DNA and genes. Here the V and J calls rest on TCRdb's processing, not on the authors' analysis. This sample is represented by approximately 200,000 distinct CDR3 sequences; over 55% of them were singletons. About 29% of the sample goes to the ten largest clones.

In the study, sorted CD4+ and CD8+ blood T cells from patients with severe aplastic anemia and from healthy subjects underwent deep sequencing of TCR repertoires. Ficoll-Paque density gradient centrifugation was used to isolate peripheral blood mononuclear cells. CD4+ and CD8+ T cells were sorted by FACS or magnetic beads before DNA extraction. The germline V and J ends show losses of 6 bases and 6 bases respectively, and no gene match explains 10 bases of the junction. Reading the germline V gene (reference sequence) gives CDR1 DFQATT and CDR2 SNEGSKA. The CDR3 numbers 15 residues from cysteine through phenylalanine. This entry keeps only the CDR3 DNA: 45 bases, framed from base 1.

The origin of this receptor is a human donor in good health. The specimen sequenced was sorted CD4+, CD8+, or CD8+CD57+ T cells (not recorded which) from PBMCs. Recombination linked TRBV20-1 to TRBJ2-1; 11 central bases correspond to TRBD1. The nucleotide sequence is TGCAGTGCCCCTGGGGGGGGGACAGGGGGCAATGAGCAGTTCTTC. Its amino acids are CSAPGGGTGGNEQFF.